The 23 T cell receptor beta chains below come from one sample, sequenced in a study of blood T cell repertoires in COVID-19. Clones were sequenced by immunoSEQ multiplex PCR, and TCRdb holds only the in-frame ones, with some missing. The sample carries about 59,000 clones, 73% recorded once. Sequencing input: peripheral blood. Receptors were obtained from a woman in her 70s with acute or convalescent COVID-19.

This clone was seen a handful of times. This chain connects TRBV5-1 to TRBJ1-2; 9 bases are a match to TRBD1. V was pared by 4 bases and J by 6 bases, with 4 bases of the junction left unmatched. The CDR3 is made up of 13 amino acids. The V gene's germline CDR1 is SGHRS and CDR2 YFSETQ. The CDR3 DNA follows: TGCGCCAGCAGCGGACAGGGGTTCCATGGCTACACCTTC. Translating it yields CASSGQGFHGYTF.

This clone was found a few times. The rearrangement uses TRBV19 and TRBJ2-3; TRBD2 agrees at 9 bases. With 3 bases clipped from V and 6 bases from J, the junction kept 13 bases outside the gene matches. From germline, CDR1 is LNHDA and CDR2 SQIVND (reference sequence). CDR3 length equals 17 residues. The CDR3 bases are TGTGCCAGTAGTATGGGGTCCCTAGCGGGGCTCGGGGATACGCAGTATTTT. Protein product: CASSMGSLAGLGDTQYF.

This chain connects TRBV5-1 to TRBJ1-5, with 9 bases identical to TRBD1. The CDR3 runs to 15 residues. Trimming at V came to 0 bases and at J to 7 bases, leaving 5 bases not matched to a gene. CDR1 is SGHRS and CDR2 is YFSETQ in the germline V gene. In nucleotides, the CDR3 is TGCGCCAGCAGCTTGGAGGGACAGGGTTGGCAGCCCCAGCATTTT. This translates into CASSLEGQGWQPQHF.

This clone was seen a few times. CDR3: CATNTDRGGIQETQYF. CDR3 sequence (DNA): TGTGCCACCAACACGGACAGGGGCGGGATCCAAGAGACCCAGTACTTC. The chain joins TRBV15 to TRBJ2-5; 9 bases line up with TRBD1. CDR3 length: 16 amino acids. CDR1 and CDR2 (germline): LNHNV, YYDKDF (reference sequence). V gave up 7 bases and J gave up 1 base; unmatched junction bases: 10.

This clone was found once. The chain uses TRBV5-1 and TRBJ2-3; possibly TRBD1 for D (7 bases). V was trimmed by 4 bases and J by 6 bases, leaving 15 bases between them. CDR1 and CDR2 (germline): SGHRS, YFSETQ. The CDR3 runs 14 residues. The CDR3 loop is CASSPRGVSDTQYF. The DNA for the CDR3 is TGCGCCAGCAGCCCCAGGGGGGTGTCTGATACGCAGTATTTT. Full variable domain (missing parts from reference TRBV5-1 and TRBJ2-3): KAGVTQTPRYLIKTRGQQVTLSCSPISGHRSVSWYQQTPGQGLQFLFEYFSETQRNKGNFPGRFSGRQFSNSRSEMNVSTLELGDSALYLCASSPRGVSDTQYFGPGTRLTVL.

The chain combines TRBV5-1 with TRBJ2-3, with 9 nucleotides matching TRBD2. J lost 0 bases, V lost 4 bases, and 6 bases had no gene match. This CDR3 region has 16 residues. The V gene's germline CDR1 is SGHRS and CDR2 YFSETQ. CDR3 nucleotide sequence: TGCGCCAGCAGCCCAAGACTAGCGGAGAGCACAGATACGCAGTATTTT. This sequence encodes CASSPRLAESTDTQYF.

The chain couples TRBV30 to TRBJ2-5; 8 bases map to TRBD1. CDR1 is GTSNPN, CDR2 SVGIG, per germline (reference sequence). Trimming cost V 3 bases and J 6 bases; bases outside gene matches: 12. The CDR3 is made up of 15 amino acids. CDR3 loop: CAWSATGVNGKTQYF. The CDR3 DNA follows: TGTGCCTGGAGCGCGACAGGGGTTAACGGGAAGACCCAGTACTTC. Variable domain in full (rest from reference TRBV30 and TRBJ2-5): SQTIHQWPATLVQPVGSPLSLECTVEGTSNPNLYWYRQAAGRGLQLLFYSVGIGQISSEVPQNLSASRPQDRQFILSSKKLLLSDSGFYLCAWSATGVNGKTQYFGPGTRLLVL.

CDR3 bases: TGTGCCAGCAGCACTGACTCTACCAAGGGCTACACCTTC. It encodes CASSTDSTKGYTF. V usage is TRBV7-9 and J usage is TRBJ1-2; D unclear. Germline CDR1 and CDR2: SEHNR and FQNEAQ (reference sequence). The V and J ends lost 5 bases and 8 bases respectively, with 15 bases between them. The CDR3 is 13 residues long.

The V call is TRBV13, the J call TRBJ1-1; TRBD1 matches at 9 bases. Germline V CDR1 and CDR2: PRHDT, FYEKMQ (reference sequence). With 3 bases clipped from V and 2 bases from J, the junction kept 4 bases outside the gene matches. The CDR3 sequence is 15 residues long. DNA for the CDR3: TGTGCCAGCAGCTTCCGGGACAGGGCAAACACTGAAGCTTTCTTT. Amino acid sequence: CASSFRDRANTEAFF.

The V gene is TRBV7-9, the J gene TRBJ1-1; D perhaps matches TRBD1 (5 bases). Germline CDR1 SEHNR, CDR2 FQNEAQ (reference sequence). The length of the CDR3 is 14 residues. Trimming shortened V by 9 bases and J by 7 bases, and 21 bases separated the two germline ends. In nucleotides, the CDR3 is TGTGCCAGTGCCAGGACACCCCTAAATGGTGAAGCTTTCTTT. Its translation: CASARTPLNGEAFF. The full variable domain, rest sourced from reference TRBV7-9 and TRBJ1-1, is DTGVSQNPRHKITKRGQNVTFRCDPISEHNRLYWYRQTLGQGPEFLTYFQNEAQLEKSRLLSDRFSAERPKGSFSTLEIQRTEQGDSAMYLCASARTPLNGEAFFGQGTRLTVV.

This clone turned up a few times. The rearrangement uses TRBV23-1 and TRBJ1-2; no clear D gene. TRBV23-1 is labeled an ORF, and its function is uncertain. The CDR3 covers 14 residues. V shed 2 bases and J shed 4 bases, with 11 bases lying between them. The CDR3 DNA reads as TGCGCCAGCAGTCAACAGTCTTATTCCTATGGCTACACCTTC. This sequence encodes CASSQQSYSYGYTF.

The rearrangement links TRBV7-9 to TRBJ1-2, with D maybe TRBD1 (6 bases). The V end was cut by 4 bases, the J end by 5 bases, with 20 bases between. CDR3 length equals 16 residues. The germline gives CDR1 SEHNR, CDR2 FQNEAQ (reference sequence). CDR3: CASSSSVRGTRYGYTF. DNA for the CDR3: TGTGCCAGCAGCTCCTCTGTAAGGGGGACGAGGTATGGCTACACCTTC.

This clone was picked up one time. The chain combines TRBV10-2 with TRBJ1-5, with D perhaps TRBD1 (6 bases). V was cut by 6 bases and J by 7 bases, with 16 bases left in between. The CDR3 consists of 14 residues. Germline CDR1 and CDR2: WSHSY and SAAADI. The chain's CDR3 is CASSTGTSGQPQHF. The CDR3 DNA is TGCGCCAGCAGCACCGGGACATCAGGGCAGCCCCAGCATTTT.

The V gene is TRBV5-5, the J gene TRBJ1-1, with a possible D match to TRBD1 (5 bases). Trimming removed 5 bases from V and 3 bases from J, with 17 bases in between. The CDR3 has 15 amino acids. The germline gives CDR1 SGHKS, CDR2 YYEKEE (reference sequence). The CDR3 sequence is CASSRPTGVHTEAFF. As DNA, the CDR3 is TGTGCCAGCAGTCGACCCACGGGGGTTCACACTGAAGCTTTCTTT.

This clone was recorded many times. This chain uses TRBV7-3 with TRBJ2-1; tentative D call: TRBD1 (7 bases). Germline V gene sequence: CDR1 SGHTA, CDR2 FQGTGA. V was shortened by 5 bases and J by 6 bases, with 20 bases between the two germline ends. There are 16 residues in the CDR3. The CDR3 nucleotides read TGTGCCAGCAGCCTCATGGGACAGCGGGCCGGCAATGAGCAGTTCTTC. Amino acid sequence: CASSLMGQRAGNEQFF.

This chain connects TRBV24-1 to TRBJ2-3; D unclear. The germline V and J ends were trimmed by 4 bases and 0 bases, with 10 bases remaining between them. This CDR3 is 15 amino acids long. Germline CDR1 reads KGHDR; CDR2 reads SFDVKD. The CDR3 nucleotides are TGTGCCACCAGTGAGGCAGGCCTTAGCACAGATACGCAGTATTTT. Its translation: CATSEAGLSTDTQYF.

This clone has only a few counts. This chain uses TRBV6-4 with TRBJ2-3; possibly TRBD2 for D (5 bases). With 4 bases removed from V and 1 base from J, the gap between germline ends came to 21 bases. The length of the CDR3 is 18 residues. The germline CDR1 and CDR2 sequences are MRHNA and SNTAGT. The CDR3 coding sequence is TGTGCCAGCAGTGCCTCGGAAGCTAGCTCCCTTCGCACAGATACGCAGTATTTT. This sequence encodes CASSASEASSLRTDTQYF.

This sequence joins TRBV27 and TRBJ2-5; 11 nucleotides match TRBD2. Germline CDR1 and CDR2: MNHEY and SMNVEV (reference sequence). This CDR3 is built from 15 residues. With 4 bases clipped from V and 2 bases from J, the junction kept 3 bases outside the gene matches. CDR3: CASSSLAGVQETQYF. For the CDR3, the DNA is TGTGCCAGCAGTTCACTAGCGGGGGTGCAAGAGACCCAGTACTTC.

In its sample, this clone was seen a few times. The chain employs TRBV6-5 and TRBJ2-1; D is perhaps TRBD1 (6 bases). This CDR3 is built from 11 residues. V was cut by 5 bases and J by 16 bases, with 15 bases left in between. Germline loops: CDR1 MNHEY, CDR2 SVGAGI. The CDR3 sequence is CASSTGPVLFF. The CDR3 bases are TGTGCCAGCAGTACAGGGCCCGTACTATTCTTC.

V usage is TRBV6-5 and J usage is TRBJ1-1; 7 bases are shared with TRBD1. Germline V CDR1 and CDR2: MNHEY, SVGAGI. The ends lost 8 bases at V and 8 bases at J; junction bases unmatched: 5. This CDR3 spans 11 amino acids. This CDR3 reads CASARGEEAFF. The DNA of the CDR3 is TGTGCCAGCGCCAGGGGGGAGGAAGCTTTCTTT.

CDR3 DNA: TGCGCCAGCAGCCCCCGAGAGGACAGGAATAATTCACCCCTCCACTTT. Residues: CASSPREDRNNSPLHF. This chain uses TRBV4-1 with TRBJ1-6; 7 bases match TRBD1. V lost 4 bases, J lost 5 bases, and 8 bases stayed unmatched. Germline V gene sequence: CDR1 MGHRA, CDR2 YSYEKL. The CDR3 is 16 residues long.

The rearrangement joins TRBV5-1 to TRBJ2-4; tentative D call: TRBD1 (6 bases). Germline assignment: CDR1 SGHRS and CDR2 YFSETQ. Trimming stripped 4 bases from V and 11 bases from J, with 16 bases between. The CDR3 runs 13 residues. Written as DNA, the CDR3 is TGCGCCAGCAGCCGAGACAGGCAAGAGGTTCAGTACTTC. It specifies CASSRDRQEVQYF. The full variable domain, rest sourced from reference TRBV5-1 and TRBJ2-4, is KAGVTQTPRYLIKTRGQQVTLSCSPISGHRSVSWYQQTPGQGLQFLFEYFSETQRNKGNFPGRFSGRQFSNSRSEMNVSTLELGDSALYLCASSRDRQEVQYFGAGTRLSVL.

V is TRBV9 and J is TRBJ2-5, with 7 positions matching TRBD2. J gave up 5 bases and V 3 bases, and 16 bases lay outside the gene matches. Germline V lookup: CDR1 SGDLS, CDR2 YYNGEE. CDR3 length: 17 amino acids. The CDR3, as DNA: TGTGCCAGCAGCGCTCGGTCGGGCGGCGGGGGTTCGGAGACCCAGTACTTC. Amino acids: CASSARSGGGGSETQYF.